A selection of T cell receptor beta chains follows, all from one sample in a study of CD8 T cells in Susac syndrome. TCRdb analysed the immunoSEQ multiplex PCR reads with MiXCR anew, one entry per CDR3 protein. The data contain fewer than 200,000 distinct CDR3 sequences, about 95% of them singletons. The specimen sequenced was CD4+ T cells from PBMCs. These receptors originate from a human donor in good health. CDR3s include the opening cysteine and the closing phenylalanine or tryptophan. The order of the fields is clone size, V gene, D gene, J gene, CDR3 protein, CDR3 DNA. A D gene is named only where the DNA matches it firmly. Size is omitted from some rows. Given values are once, few, many or a class for expanded clones.

size: -; V: TRBV20-1; D: -; J: TRBJ2-5; CDR3: CSARAPQRAYQETQYF; DNA: TGCAGTGCTAGAGCCCCCCAGCGGGCATACCAAGAGACCCAGTACTTC
size: -; V: TRBV29-1; D: -; J: TRBJ2-5; CDR3: CSVGGRPTQETQYF; DNA: TGCAGCGTCGGGGGCAGGCCCACCCAAGAGACCCAGTACTTC
size: once; V: TRBV28; D: -; J: TRBJ2-1; CDR3: CASSSYEQFF; DNA: TGTGCCAGCAGTTCCTATGAGCAGTTCTTC
size: once; V: TRBV15; D: -; J: TRBJ2-1; CDR3: CATSYYGIGDNEQFF; DNA: TGTGCCACCAGTTATTATGGGATAGGAGACAATGAGCAGTTCTTC
size: -; V: TRBV29-1; D: -; J: TRBJ2-7; CDR3: CSVLKPATGRMYEQYF; DNA: TGCAGCGTTCTAAAGCCGGCGACAGGCCGAATGTACGAGCAGTACTTC
size: -; V: TRBV7-9; D: -; J: TRBJ2-1; CDR3: CASSVLNARYNEQFF; DNA: TGTGCCAGCAGCGTACTAAATGCACGCTACAATGAGCAGTTCTTC
size: -; V: TRBV29-1; D: -; J: TRBJ1-1; CDR3: CSVVFGGVSAEAFF; DNA: TGCAGCGTTGTGTTCGGTGGTGTCAGTGCTGAAGCTTTCTTT
size: -; V: TRBV20-1; D: -; J: TRBJ2-7; CDR3: CSASLGYEQYF; DNA: TGCAGTGCTTCCCTTGGCTACGAGCAGTACTTC
size: -; V: TRBV4-2; D: TRBD1; J: TRBJ2-1; CDR3: CASSQASGQQGYNEQFF; DNA: TGTGCCAGCAGCCAAGCCTCGGGACAGCAAGGATACAATGAGCAGTTCTTC
size: -; V: TRBV18; D: TRBD1; J: TRBJ2-7; CDR3: CASSPPPGGNSEQYF; DNA: TGTGCCAGCTCACCCCCGCCAGGGGGAAACTCCGAGCAGTACTTC
size: -; V: TRBV7-2; D: -; J: TRBJ1-5; CDR3: CASSLARGVGQPQHF; DNA: TGTGCCAGCAGCTTAGCAAGGGGCGTAGGTCAGCCCCAGCATTTT
size: once; V: TRBV30; D: -; J: TRBJ2-1; CDR3: CAWSANSPYNEQFF; DNA: TGTGCCTGGAGTGCTAATTCGCCGTACAATGAGCAGTTCTTC
size: -; V: TRBV3-1; D: -; J: TRBJ1-1; CDR3: CASSQDPMSAFF; DNA: TGTGCCAGCAGCCAAGATCCCATGAGCGCTTTCTTT
size: -; V: TRBV19; D: TRBD1; J: TRBJ2-7; CDR3: CASSGQARGEQYF; DNA: TGTGCCAGCTCGGGACAGGCCAGAGGAGAGCAGTACTTC
size: -; V: TRBV28; D: TRBD2; J: TRBJ2-3; CDR3: CASSILSGSGADTQYF; DNA: TGTGCCAGCAGTATTCTTAGCGGGAGTGGCGCAGATACGCAGTATTTT
size: -; V: TRBV7-2; D: -; J: TRBJ1-1; CDR3: CASSLLGGTEAFF; DNA: TGTGCCAGCAGCTTACTAGGCGGCACTGAAGCTTTCTTT
size: -; V: TRBV20-1; D: TRBD1; J: TRBJ2-7; CDR3: CSASTMQGAPEQYF; DNA: TGCAGTGCTAGCACGATGCAGGGGGCGCCCGAGCAGTACTTC
size: -; V: TRBV29-1; D: -; J: TRBJ2-3; CDR3: CSAGLSDTQYF; DNA: TGCAGCGCTGGACTCTCCGATACGCAGTATTTT
size: -; V: TRBV6-2/TRBV6-3; D: TRBD2; J: TRBJ2-7; CDR3: CASHHSGKSYEQYF; DNA: TGTGCCAGCCACCATAGCGGGAAGTCCTACGAGCAGTACTTC
size: -; V: TRBV30; D: -; J: TRBJ2-4; CDR3: CAWSMGQWVENIQYF; DNA: TGTGCCTGGAGTATGGGGCAGTGGGTTGAAAACATTCAGTACTTC
size: once; V: TRBV11-2; D: TRBD2; J: TRBJ2-1; CDR3: CASATGTSGENNEQFF; DNA: TGTGCCAGCGCCACGGGAACTAGCGGAGAAAACAATGAGCAGTTCTTC
size: -; V: TRBV30; D: -; J: TRBJ2-7; CDR3: CAWKAAYEQYF; DNA: TGTGCCTGGAAAGCCGCCTACGAGCAGTACTTC
size: -; V: TRBV20-1; D: -; J: TRBJ1-1; CDR3: CSAARGAGAEAFF; DNA: TGCAGTGCTGCCCGAGGGGCGGGGGCTGAAGCTTTCTTT
size: -; V: TRBV11-1; D: -; J: TRBJ2-1; CDR3: CASKSTGYSYNEQFF; DNA: TGTGCCAGCAAAAGTACAGGTTATTCCTACAATGAGCAGTTCTTC
size: -; V: TRBV27; D: TRBD1; J: TRBJ1-2; CDR3: CASSLTGGEWYGYTF; DNA: TGTGCCAGCAGTTTGACAGGGGGCGAATGGTATGGCTACACCTTC
size: -; V: TRBV12-3/TRBV12-4; D: -; J: TRBJ1-5; CDR3: CASSYQTGNQPQHF; DNA: TGTGCCAGCAGTTACCAGACAGGAAATCAGCCCCAGCATTTT
size: -; V: TRBV6-5; D: -; J: TRBJ2-6; CDR3: CASSYGSPRSGANVLTF; DNA: TGTGCCAGCAGTTACGGATCTCCTCGCTCTGGGGCCAACGTCCTGACTTTC
size: -; V: TRBV5-1; D: TRBD1; J: TRBJ2-3; CDR3: CASDRGQGDTQYF; DNA: TGCGCCAGTGACAGGGGGCAAGGAGATACGCAGTATTTT
size: -; V: TRBV29-1; D: TRBD1; J: TRBJ1-1; CDR3: CSVTRTGNTEAFF; DNA: TGCAGCGTCACCCGGACAGGGAACACTGAAGCTTTCTTT
size: -; V: TRBV29-1; D: -; J: TRBJ2-2; CDR3: CSVQSASAGELFF; DNA: TGCAGCGTTCAGTCAGCTTCGGCCGGGGAGCTGTTTTTT
size: -; V: TRBV20-1; D: -; J: TRBJ2-7; CDR3: CTGLTSSYEQYF; DNA: TGCACTGGTCTAACGAGCTCCTACGAGCAGTACTTC
size: -; V: TRBV6-6; D: -; J: TRBJ2-5; CDR3: CASSSQQGGETQYF; DNA: TGTGCCAGCAGTTCCCAACAGGGGGGGGAGACCCAGTACTTC
size: once; V: TRBV29-1; D: TRBD2; J: TRBJ2-1; CDR3: CSVRASGQNEQFF; DNA: TGCAGCGTTCGTGCTAGCGGGCAAAATGAGCAGTTCTTC
size: -; V: TRBV6-5; D: -; J: TRBJ2-3; CDR3: CASSFSWRDLTDTQYF; DNA: TGTGCCAGCAGTTTCTCTTGGCGGGACCTCACAGATACGCAGTATTTT
size: -; V: TRBV9; D: TRBD1; J: TRBJ1-1; CDR3: CASSVRQGSEAFF; DNA: TGTGCCAGCAGCGTGAGACAGGGAAGTGAAGCTTTCTTT
size: -; V: TRBV12-3/TRBV12-4; D: TRBD1; J: TRBJ1-1; CDR3: CASRGDDRGNTEAFF; DNA: TGTGCCAGCAGGGGAGACGACAGGGGGAACACTGAAGCTTTCTTT
size: -; V: TRBV20-1; D: -; J: TRBJ2-3; CDR3: CSALGWANTDTQYF; DNA: TGCAGTGCCCTGGGATGGGCTAACACAGATACGCAGTATTTT
size: -; V: TRBV6-1; D: -; J: TRBJ1-2; CDR3: CASSAFPNYGYTF; DNA: TGTGCCAGCAGCGCTTTTCCTAACTATGGCTACACCTTC
size: -; V: TRBV29-1; D: -; J: TRBJ2-5; CDR3: CSVGIAAKETQYF; DNA: TGCAGCGTTGGGATAGCCGCCAAAGAGACCCAGTACTTC
size: -; V: TRBV7-9; D: TRBD2; J: TRBJ2-7; CDR3: CASSRSSGSPHEQYF; DNA: TGTGCCAGCAGCCGCTCTAGCGGGAGTCCCCACGAGCAGTACTTC
size: -; V: TRBV28; D: TRBD2; J: TRBJ2-1; CDR3: CASSKSLAGGPEEQFF; DNA: TGTGCCAGCAGTAAATCCTTAGCGGGAGGGCCGGAAGAGCAGTTCTTC
size: -; V: TRBV30; D: TRBD2; J: TRBJ2-7; CDR3: CAWSWTSVGEQYF; DNA: TGTGCCTGGAGTTGGACTAGCGTTGGCGAGCAGTACTTC
size: -; V: TRBV30; D: -; J: TRBJ2-2; CDR3: CAWSVGLRTGELFF; DNA: TGTGCCTGGAGTGTGGGTCTGCGGACCGGGGAGCTGTTTTTT
size: -; V: TRBV27; D: -; J: TRBJ2-1; CDR3: CASRFGYEQFF; DNA: TGTGCCAGCCGGTTTGGGTATGAGCAGTTCTTC
size: -; V: TRBV25-1; D: -; J: TRBJ2-7; CDR3: CASSEYGGGRPSEQYF; DNA: TGTGCCAGCAGTGAATATGGGGGGGGCCGACCTAGCGAGCAGTACTTC
size: -; V: TRBV15; D: -; J: TRBJ2-4; CDR3: CATSRVHLAKNIQYF; DNA: TGTGCCACCAGCAGAGTCCACTTAGCCAAAAACATTCAGTACTTC
size: -; V: TRBV20-1; D: -; J: TRBJ1-2; CDR3: CSARMWVYGYTF; DNA: TGCAGTGCTAGGATGTGGGTATATGGCTACACCTTC
size: -; V: TRBV4-3; D: -; J: TRBJ2-3; CDR3: CASSQGGGKDTQYF; DNA: TGCGCCAGCAGCCAAGGGGGCGGGAAGGATACGCAGTATTTT
size: -; V: TRBV18; D: -; J: TRBJ1-1; CDR3: CASSPKNTEAFF; DNA: TGTGCCAGCTCACCGAAGAACACTGAAGCTTTCTTT
size: -; V: TRBV20-1; D: TRBD2; J: TRBJ2-3; CDR3: CSALLAGVADTQYF; DNA: TGCAGTGCTCTACTAGCGGGAGTGGCAGATACGCAGTATTTT
size: -; V: TRBV30; D: TRBD1; J: TRBJ2-1; CDR3: CAWSFYLQGDEQFF; DNA: TGTGCCTGGAGTTTTTACCTACAGGGGGACGAGCAGTTCTTC
size: once; V: TRBV27; D: TRBD2; J: TRBJ2-7; CDR3: CASRKIAGGPRGYEQYF; DNA: TGTGCCAGCAGAAAGATAGCGGGAGGGCCGAGGGGATACGAGCAGTACTTC
size: -; V: TRBV28; D: -; J: TRBJ2-5; CDR3: CASTPERALETQYF; DNA: TGTGCCAGCACCCCGGAGAGGGCTCTTGAGACCCAGTACTTC
size: -; V: TRBV3-1; D: -; J: TRBJ2-7; CDR3: CASSPRAANSYEQYF; DNA: TGTGCCAGCAGCCCGAGAGCGGCGAACTCCTACGAGCAGTACTTC
size: -; V: TRBV2; D: TRBD2; J: TRBJ2-7; CDR3: CASCWREGLMDEQYF; DNA: TGTGCCAGCTGTTGGAGGGAGGGCCTCATGGACGAGCAGTACTTC
size: -; V: TRBV7-3; D: TRBD1; J: TRBJ2-1; CDR3: CASSAGTGYSNEQFF; DNA: TGTGCCAGCAGCGCCGGGACAGGGTATTCGAATGAGCAGTTCTTC
size: -; V: TRBV5-4; D: TRBD1; J: TRBJ2-7; CDR3: CASSSRTGTRYEQYF; DNA: TGTGCCAGCAGCAGCCGGACAGGTACACGCTACGAGCAGTACTTC